This T cell receptor (beta chain) is from a study of T-cell memory formation after mild COVID-19. On the study more broadly: TCR clustering was largely donor specific.

The CDR3 is 14 amino acids. Trimming cost V 6 bases and J 6 bases, with 17 bases left between them. CDR1 and CDR2 from the germline V gene are LNHDA and SQIVND (reference sequence). It was 5'RACE with constant-segment primers that produced the TCR alpha and TCR beta cDNA libraries, which carried sample barcodes and UMIs. From the 5' RACE reads, TCRdb called clonotypes with MiXCR, one entry per CDR3 protein. This table has hundreds of thousands of distinct CDR3 sequences, about a fifth appearing once. Overall study findings and caveats: The pre-infection memory compartment contained some responding clones, suggesting cross-reactive memory joined.

This clonotype appeared a few times. The antigen is unknown. The V gene is TRBV19, the J gene TRBJ1-1; D might be TRBD1 (6 bases). The TCR was taken from an adult woman who had mild COVID-19 (a few samples of this study predate the infection). Cell type and time point are not known. What was sequenced was PBMCs or a T cell subset sorted from them (not recorded which). CDR3 coding DNA: TGTGCCAGTAGCACGGGACACGGTTATGCTGAAGCTTTCTTT. This translates into CASSTGHGYAEAFF.